These T cell receptor beta chains were read from a single sample in a study of T-cell memory formation after mild COVID-19. MiXCR, run by TCRdb on the 5' RACE reads, gives a single entry per CDR3 protein. The data hold some 130,000 distinct CDR3 sequences, with about 17% observed a single time. Material: PBMCs or a T cell subset sorted from them (not recorded which). The receptors originated from an adult woman who had mild COVID-19 (a few samples of this study predate the infection). Cell type and time point are not known. CDR3s include the opening cysteine and the closing phenylalanine or tryptophan. The D gene is left open where the match is weak. For some rows the clone size is stated as once, few or many, or as a class when expanded; others skip it.

>-|TRBV7-2|-|TRBJ1-2
CASSLVGGGYTF
TGTGCCAGCAGCTTAGTAGGGGGTGGCTACACCTTC
>TRBD2|TRBV12-3/TRBV12-4|-|TRBJ2-1
CASSLRTRWDNEQFF
TGTGCCAGCAGCTTAAGGACTAGGTGGGACAATGAGCAGTTCTTC
>TRBD1|TRBV20-1|-|TRBJ2-7
CSARATGGGYEQYF
TGCAGTGCTAGAGCGACAGGGGGCGGCTACGAGCAGTACTTC
>-|TRBV20-1|few|TRBJ1-5
CSASEVGGVSQPQHF
TGCAGTGCTAGCGAGGTTGGGGGGGTTTCTCAGCCCCAGCATTTT
>-|TRBV10-3|-|TRBJ1-2
CAISDIDSRDYGYTF
TGTGCCATCAGTGACATAGACAGCCGGGACTATGGCTACACCTTC
>-|TRBV21-1|-|TRBJ1-1
CASTPNTEAFF
TGTGCCAGCACCCCCAACACTGAAGCTTTCTTT
>-|TRBV29-1|-|TRBJ1-1
CSVMNTEAFF
TGCAGCGTAATGAACACTGAAGCTTTCTTT
>-|TRBV15|-|TRBJ2-2
CATSRDRVTGELFF
TGTGCCACCAGCAGAGATAGGGTAACCGGGGAGCTGTTTTTT
>-|TRBV9|-|TRBJ2-3
CASSTRDGGTTDTQYF
TGTGCCAGCAGCACCCGGGACGGAGGAACCACAGATACGCAGTATTTT
>TRBD1|TRBV2|-|TRBJ1-5
CASTPFRDRGRGQPQHF
TGTGCCAGCACTCCCTTCCGGGACAGGGGGCGCGGTCAGCCCCAGCATTTT
>TRBD2|TRBV6-2/TRBV6-3|few|TRBJ2-5
CASSYRTSGQETQYF
TGTGCCAGCAGTTACCGGACTAGCGGTCAAGAGACCCAGTACTTC
>TRBD1|TRBV7-3|-|TRBJ2-5
CASAQGAQETQYF
TGTGCCAGCGCCCAGGGGGCACAAGAGACCCAGTACTTC
>-|TRBV6-2/TRBV6-3|few|TRBJ2-2
CASTGTGVAHTGELFF
TGTGCCAGCACGGGTACAGGAGTAGCGCACACCGGGGAGCTGTTTTTT
>TRBD2|TRBV12-3/TRBV12-4|many|TRBJ2-2
CASRLAGGSTGELFF
TGTGCCAGCAGGCTAGCGGGAGGATCCACCGGGGAGCTGTTTTTT
>TRBD1|TRBV7-3|few|TRBJ2-7
CASSFGQAPTYEQYF
TGTGCCAGCAGCTTTGGACAGGCCCCCACCTACGAGCAGTACTTC
>-|TRBV10-3|-|TRBJ2-1
CAISEAPRLNGEQFF
TGTGCCATCAGTGAGGCCCCGAGACTGAACGGTGAGCAGTTCTTC
>-|TRBV12-3/TRBV12-4|few|TRBJ1-1
CASSLARTTEAFF
TGTGCCAGCAGTTTAGCCCGCACCACTGAAGCTTTCTTT
>TRBD2|TRBV2|few|TRBJ2-1
CASSDTLAGGPNEQFF
TGTGCCAGCAGTGACACCCTAGCGGGGGGCCCCAATGAGCAGTTCTTC
>TRBD2|TRBV9|few|TRBJ2-3
CASSEGLASTDTQYF
TGTGCCAGCAGCGAAGGACTAGCTAGCACAGATACGCAGTATTTT
>-|TRBV2|many|TRBJ1-1
CASSVSELGTEAFF
TGTGCCAGCAGTGTATCAGAACTTGGGACTGAAGCTTTCTTT
>-|TRBV6-6|few|TRBJ2-7
CASSYEWMYEQYF
TGTGCCAGCAGTTACGAGTGGATGTACGAGCAGTACTTC
>TRBD2|TRBV19|-|TRBJ2-1
CASRSSGSSYNEQFF
TGTGCCAGTAGGTCTAGCGGGAGCTCCTACAATGAGCAGTTCTTC
>TRBD2|TRBV20-1|few|TRBJ2-7
CSAPGAGNYEQYF
TGCAGTGCCCCGGGAGCGGGGAACTACGAGCAGTACTTC
>-|TRBV11-1|-|TRBJ1-2
CASNTGTSYGYTF
TGTGCCAGCAACACAGGGACTTCCTATGGCTACACCTTC
>TRBD2|TRBV5-1|medium-sized|TRBJ2-1
CASSLSGSSYNEQFF
TGCGCCAGCAGCTTGAGCGGGAGCTCCTACAATGAGCAGTTCTTC
>TRBD2|TRBV4-1|few|TRBJ2-5
CASSQDPLAGSQETQYF
TGCGCCAGCAGCCAAGACCCACTAGCGGGGAGCCAAGAGACCCAGTACTTC
>-|TRBV5-5|few|TRBJ2-7
CASSLGIGSIYEQYF
TGTGCCAGCAGCTTGGGTATAGGGTCTATCTACGAGCAGTACTTC
>TRBD2|TRBV24-1|-|TRBJ2-3
CATSERLAGVADTQYF
TGTGCCACCAGTGAACGACTAGCGGGAGTGGCAGATACGCAGTATTTT
>TRBD2|TRBV9|-|TRBJ2-7
CASSAGLASYEQYF
TGTGCCAGCAGCGCGGGACTAGCGTCCTACGAGCAGTACTTC
>TRBD2|TRBV4-1|-|TRBJ2-5
CASSQGTSGGQETQYF
TGCGCCAGCAGCCAGGGGACTAGCGGGGGGCAAGAGACCCAGTACTTC
>-|TRBV12-3/TRBV12-4|few|TRBJ2-5
CASRPAGTETQYF
TGTGCCAGCAGACCGGCGGGTACGGAGACCCAGTACTTC
>-|TRBV2|-|TRBJ1-4
CASSESKTPNEKLFF
TGTGCCAGCAGTGAATCTAAGACTCCTAATGAAAAACTGTTTTTT
>-|TRBV27|-|TRBJ2-7
CASSPNDREDEQYF
TGTGCCAGCAGTCCTAATGACAGGGAGGACGAGCAGTACTTC
>-|TRBV27|few|TRBJ2-2
CASRPGGQSNTGELFF
TGTGCCAGCAGACCCGGTGGACAGTCGAACACCGGGGAGCTGTTTTTT
>-|TRBV20-1|few|TRBJ2-7
CSAREGQYTPYEQYF
TGCAGTGCTAGAGAAGGACAGTATACCCCCTACGAGCAGTACTTC
>-|TRBV6-5|many|TRBJ2-7
CASSLVGGGYEQYF
TGTGCCAGCAGTTTGGTCGGGGGTGGATACGAGCAGTACTTC
>-|TRBV12-3/TRBV12-4|few|TRBJ1-2
CATQGYGYTF
TGTGCCACACAGGGCTATGGCTACACCTTC
>-|TRBV4-2|few|TRBJ1-1
CASSQVTGPNTEAFF
TGTGCCAGCAGCCAAGTTACAGGCCCGAACACTGAAGCTTTCTTT
>-|TRBV6-6|few|TRBJ2-1
CAIQRTPKTYNEQFF
TGTGCCATCCAAAGGACGCCCAAAACCTACAATGAGCAGTTCTTC
>-|TRBV12-3/TRBV12-4|many|TRBJ2-7
CASSLGGGFKDEQYF
TGTGCCAGCAGTTTGGGGGGTGGCTTTAAGGACGAGCAGTACTTC
>-|TRBV30|-|TRBJ2-7
CAWSVAWEQYF
TGTGCCTGGAGTGTGGCGTGGGAACAGTACTTC
>-|TRBV29-1|few|TRBJ1-1
CSVVRHGYSRTEAFF
TGCAGCGTTGTTCGTCACGGATACTCTAGGACTGAAGCTTTCTTT
>-|TRBV5-1|-|TRBJ2-1
CASSAGTELTSRYSYNEQFF
TGCGCCAGCAGCGCCGGGACAGAACTGACTAGCCGATACTCCTACAATGAGCAGTTCTTC
>-|TRBV4-1|-|TRBJ2-7
CASSQDIGDWLEQYF
TGCGCCAGCAGCCAAGATATTGGAGACTGGTTGGAGCAGTACTTC
>-|TRBV6-1|few|TRBJ2-7
CASRREAGPYEQYF
TGTGCCAGCAGGAGGGAGGCAGGGCCCTACGAGCAGTACTTC
>-|TRBV6-6|-|TRBJ2-1
CASSGLIASSYNEQFF
TGTGCCAGCAGTGGACTGATTGCTAGCTCCTACAATGAGCAGTTCTTC
>-|TRBV3-1|-|TRBJ2-1
CASSPRALRGEQFF
TGTGCCAGCAGCCCCCGGGCCCTTCGCGGGGAGCAGTTCTTC
>-|TRBV20-1|-|TRBJ1-1
CSAKNTEAFF
TGCAGTGCTAAGAACACTGAAGCTTTCTTT
>TRBD1|TRBV20-1|few|TRBJ2-2
CSARKTGRTGELFF
TGCAGTGCTAGAAAGACAGGGCGCACCGGGGAGCTGTTTTTT
>-|TRBV10-3|few|TRBJ2-7
CAISESHNSYEQYF
TGTGCCATCAGTGAGTCGCACAACTCCTACGAGCAGTACTTC
>-|TRBV12-3/TRBV12-4|-|TRBJ2-2
CASSLPGWTGELFF
TGTGCCAGCAGTTTGCCAGGATGGACCGGGGAGCTGTTTTTT
>-|TRBV4-3|-|TRBJ2-7
CASSLSRASETYEQYF
TGCGCCAGCAGCCTGTCGAGGGCTAGCGAAACCTACGAGCAGTACTTC
>-|TRBV7-6|-|TRBJ2-1
CASSLRDTGRSSYNEQFF
TGTGCCAGCAGCTTAAGGGACACCGGGAGAAGCTCCTACAATGAGCAGTTCTTC